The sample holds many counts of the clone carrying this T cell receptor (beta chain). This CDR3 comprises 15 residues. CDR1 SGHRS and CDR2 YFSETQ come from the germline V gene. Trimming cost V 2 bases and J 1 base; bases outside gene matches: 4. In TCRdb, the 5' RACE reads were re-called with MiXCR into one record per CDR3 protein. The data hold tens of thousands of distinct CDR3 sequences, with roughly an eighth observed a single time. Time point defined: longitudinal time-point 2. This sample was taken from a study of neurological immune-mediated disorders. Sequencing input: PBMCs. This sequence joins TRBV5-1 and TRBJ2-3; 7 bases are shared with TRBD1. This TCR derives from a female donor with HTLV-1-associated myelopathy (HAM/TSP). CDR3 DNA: TGCGCCAGCAGCTTCTCCGGGACAGGCACAGATACGCAGTATTTT. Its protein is CASSFSGTGTDTQYF.